These 25 T cell receptor beta chains originate from one sample sequenced in a study of T cells after posttransplantation cyclophosphamide. Data came from immunoSEQ multiplex PCR; TCRdb stores just in-frame clones and leaves some out. Counted here are approximately 45,000 clones, less than 95% occurring once; the ten biggest clones make up around 2.3%. A marrow graft followed busulfan-fludarabine conditioning, with cyclophosphamide on days +3 and +4. Sequenced material: PBMCs, taken 55 to 70 days after allogeneic stem cell transplant with posttransplant cyclophosphamide. Every receptor here comes from a male patient aged 60 to 75 who received an allogeneic stem cell transplant from a related donor and was CMV-positive. Part of the T cell pool may stem from the graft donor.

Regarding this clone: Other DNA variants within this sample encode the same CDR3. This chain joins TRBV7-9 and TRBJ2-7, with 7 bases lining up with TRBD1. The germline V gene has CDR1 SEHNR and CDR2 FQNEAQ (reference sequence). The CDR3 covers 16 residues. CDR3 in DNA: TGTGCAAGCAGTCCCCTCACAGGGGCTGCCTCCTACGAGCAGTACGTC. This encodes CASSPLTGAASYEQYV.

The chain couples TRBV5-1 to TRBJ1-2; TRBD1 matches at 9 bases. The CDR3 loop spans 15 amino acids. The J segment lost 8 bases and the V segment lost 2 bases, leaving 10 bases of the junction unmatched. The V gene's germline CDR1 is SGHRS and CDR2 YFSETQ. The chain's CDR3 is CASSFWGRQGEGYTF. The CDR3 bases are TGCGCCAGCAGCTTCTGGGGAAGACAGGGGGAAGGCTACACCTTC. The full variable domain, with the rest looked up from reference TRBV5-1 and TRBJ1-2, is KAGVTQTPRYLIKTRGQQVTLSCSPISGHRSVSWYQQTPGQGLQFLFEYFSETQRNKGNFPGRFSGRQFSNSRSEMNVSTLELGDSALYLCASSFWGRQGEGYTFGSGTRLTVV.

J is TRBJ1-1 and V is TRBV19, with 8 bases fitting TRBD1. The CDR3 totals 15 residues. With 9 bases clipped from V and 1 base from J, the junction kept 10 bases outside the gene matches. In germline, CDR1 is LNHDA, CDR2 SQIVND (reference sequence). This CDR3 is CASLSKDRGNTEAFF. The DNA for the CDR3 is TGTGCCAGCCTTAGTAAAGACAGGGGGAACACTGAAGCTTTCTTT.

The sample holds one count of this clone. J is TRBJ2-5 and V is TRBV11-2; 7 nucleotides agree with TRBD1. This CDR3 contains 14 residues. V shed 5 bases and J 3 bases; nucleotides not matched to a gene: 6. The germline V gene has CDR1 SGHAT and CDR2 FQNNGV. The CDR3 loop reads CASSLGTVKETQYF. CDR3 bases: TGTGCCAGCAGCCTCGGGACAGTAAAAGAGACCCAGTACTTC.

The V call is TRBV5-1, the J call TRBJ1-1, with a possible D match to TRBD1 (6 bases). CDR1 SGHRS and CDR2 YFSETQ come from the germline V gene. This CDR3 comprises 16 residues. V lost 0 bases and J 0 bases, leaving 12 bases between the germline ends. The CDR3 protein is CASSLVTGILNTEAFF. The CDR3 DNA follows: TGCGCCAGCAGCTTGGTGACAGGTATACTGAACACTGAAGCTTTCTTT.

The V call is TRBV5-1, the J call TRBJ2-1; perhaps TRBD1 as D (5 bases). V lost 2 bases to trimming and J lost 2 bases, with 5 bases between them. Per the germline V gene, CDR1 is SGHRS and CDR2 is YFSETQ. CDR3 length: 13 amino acids. CDR3 region: CASSFRAYNEQFF. CDR3 coding DNA: TGCGCCAGCAGCTTCAGGGCCTACAATGAGCAGTTCTTC.

The rearrangement joins TRBV19 to TRBJ1-5, with 8 bases fitting TRBD1. CDR1 and CDR2 from the germline V gene are LNHDA and SQIVND (reference sequence). The CDR3 has 13 amino acids. V gave up 9 bases and J gave up 3 bases; unmatched junction bases: 4. The CDR3 region has the DNA TGTGCCAGCAGGGACAGGTCCAATCAGCCCCAGCATTTT. Amino acid sequence: CASRDRSNQPQHF.

The chain combines TRBV18 with TRBJ1-1; TRBD1 agrees at 9 bases. The CDR3 is 13 amino acids. Per germline, CDR1 KGHSH and CDR2 LQKENI. The V gene end was trimmed by 2 bases and the J gene end by 6 bases; junction bases not matched to a gene: 1. For the CDR3, the DNA is TGTGCCAGCTCACCAAACAGGGGGCCTGAAGCTTTCTTT. It is translated as CASSPNRGPEAFF.

The J gene is TRBJ2-1, the V gene TRBV7-9, with TRBD2 identical over 9 bases. The CDR3 has 14 amino acids. The germline CDR1 and CDR2 sequences are SEHNR and FQNEAQ (reference sequence). The ends lost 5 bases at V and 4 bases at J; junction bases unmatched: 3. CDR3 nucleotide sequence: TGTGCCAGCAGCACTGGACTAGCGTACAATGAGCAGTTCTTC. The encoded protein is CASSTGLAYNEQFF.

The V gene is TRBV6-1, the J gene TRBJ2-1, with TRBD1 as a possible D gene (5 bases). Germline values: CDR1 MNHNS, CDR2 SASEGT. This CDR3 is built from 14 residues. The V end lost 2 bases, the J end lost 4 bases, and 9 bases lay between the germline ends. The DNA for the CDR3 is TGTGCCAGCAGTGAATGGGGCAGATACAATGAGCAGTTCTTC. This translates into CASSEWGRYNEQFF.

This CDR3 reads CASSFLGQAGGEQYF. The CDR3, as DNA: TGTGCCAGCAGCTTTTTGGGTCAGGCGGGCGGCGAGCAGTACTTC. V is TRBV5-6 and J is TRBJ2-7; TRBD2 might be the D (5 bases). Germline CDR1 and CDR2: SGHDT and YYEEEE. The CDR3 runs 15 residues. Trimming left V 2 bases short and J 6 bases short, with 18 bases between.

This chain connects TRBV5-1 to TRBJ2-2; 7 nucleotides align to TRBD1. Germline trimming cut 4 bases from V and 6 bases from J; bases unmatched to any gene: 12. The CDR3 extends over 16 amino acids. Germline V lookup: CDR1 SGHRS, CDR2 YFSETQ. CDR3 sequence (DNA): TGCGCCAGCAGCCCAACGACAGGGTTCAAGGCCGGGGAGCTGTTTTTT. This translates into CASSPTTGFKAGELFF.

This chain joins TRBV5-4 and TRBJ1-2, with TRBD1 as a possible D gene (5 bases). The CDR3 spans 19 residues. Trimming left V 4 bases short and J 5 bases short, with 30 bases between. In germline, CDR1 is SGHNT, CDR2 YYREEE (reference sequence). The CDR3 coding sequence is TGTGCCAGCAGCCACTCCTCGCCGGGACTGCCGCATCGAGGGTATGGCTACACCTTC. Encoded protein: CASSHSSPGLPHRGYGYTF.

This chain joins TRBV15 and TRBJ2-3; D is uncertain. The CDR3 is made up of 15 amino acids. Trimming pared 0 bases from V and 4 bases from J, leaving 11 bases between. Germline V CDR1 and CDR2: LNHNV, YYDKDF (reference sequence). The CDR3 loop is CATSRDWQVADTQYF. CDR3 DNA: TGTGCCACCAGCAGAGATTGGCAGGTGGCAGATACGCAGTATTTT. Drawing the rest from reference TRBV15 and TRBJ2-3, the complete variable domain is DAMVIQNPRYQVTQFGKPVTLSCSQTLNHNVMYWYQQKSSQAPKLLFHYYDKDFNNEADTPDNFQSRRPNTSFCFLDIRSPGLGDTAMYLCATSRDWQVADTQYFGPGTRLTVL.

This chain joins TRBV5-1 and TRBJ2-1, with 12 positions matching TRBD2. The CDR3 consists of 16 residues. The ends lost 0 bases at V and 8 bases at J; junction bases unmatched: 6. Germline CDR1 reads SGHRS; CDR2 reads YFSETQ. CDR3 loop: CASSLESSGGADEQFF. The CDR3 nucleotides read TGCGCCAGCAGCTTGGAATCTAGCGGGGGGGCAGATGAGCAGTTCTTC.

The chain is built from TRBV29-1 and TRBJ2-5; D may be TRBD1 (6 bases). This CDR3 contains 11 residues. V dropped 6 bases and J dropped 3 bases, with 8 bases sitting between them. Germline V gene data show CDR1 as SQVTM and CDR2 as ANQGSEA. CDR3 DNA: TGCAGCGTCAGGACAGAAGAGACCCAGTACTTC. This sequence encodes CSVRTEETQYF.

This sequence joins TRBV2 and TRBJ2-5, with a tentative D call TRBD1 (6 bases). With 10 bases removed from V and 0 bases from J, the gap between germline ends came to 15 bases. CDR3 length: 14 residues. Germline lookup yields CDR1 SNHLY and CDR2 FYNNEI. CDR3 sequence (DNA): TGTGCCACGTCCCGGGACAACAACCAAGAGACCCAGTACTTC. Residues: CATSRDNNQETQYF.

The genes are TRBV5-1 and TRBJ2-2; D gene unclear. Germline CDR1 and CDR2: SGHRS and YFSETQ. Trimming cost V 1 base and J 0 bases, with 10 bases left between them. This CDR3 has 16 residues. CDR3 sequence (DNA): TGCGCCAGCAGCTTGAACAGCCAGACGAACACCGGGGAGCTGTTTTTT. This gives the protein CASSLNSQTNTGELFF.

Of note for this clone: Other nucleotide sequences in the sample specify the same CDR3. The chain is built from TRBV4-2 and TRBJ2-5; 10 bases agree with TRBD2. Germline V lookup: CDR1 LGHNA, CDR2 YNFKEQ. This CDR3 contains 16 residues. J was trimmed by 5 bases and V by 4 bases; bases with no gene match: 10. This chain's CDR3 is CASSPTSGGAGETQYF. In DNA form, the CDR3 reads TGTGCCAGCAGCCCAACCAGCGGGGGGGCAGGTGAGACCCAGTACTTC.

The chain joins TRBV6-1 to TRBJ1-6, with 11 bases matching TRBD1. CDR3 length: 16 residues. V lost 1 base, J lost 9 bases, and 5 bases stayed unmatched. CDR1 and CDR2 (germline): MNHNS, SASEGT. CDR3 protein: CASSEGTGGSSSPLHF. The CDR3 bases are TGTGCCAGCAGTGAAGGGACAGGGGGCTCTAGTTCACCCCTCCACTTT.

This clone was counted a single time. The V and J genes are TRBV5-8 and TRBJ1-6; D call uncertain. Germline CDR1 reads SGHTS; CDR2 reads YDEGEE. Trimming removed 6 bases from V and 0 bases from J, with 13 bases in between. This CDR3 contains 16 residues. CDR3 sequence (DNA): TGTGCCAGCATCGGAGCCGTAGTCTCCTATAATTCACCCCTCCACTTT. Its protein product is CASIGAVVSYNSPLHF.

This clone was observed a single time. The chain joins TRBV7-9 to TRBJ2-7, with 8 bases fitting TRBD1. The CDR3 runs to 16 residues. V shed 4 bases, J shed 5 bases, and the junction held 13 bases outside the gene matches. Germline CDR1 reads SEHNR; CDR2 reads FQNEAQ (reference sequence). CDR3 loop: CASSSDRGVIGDEQYV. In DNA form, the CDR3 reads TGTGCCAGCAGCTCTGACAGGGGAGTGATTGGGGACGAGCAGTACGTC.

This clone has only one observation. The V call is TRBV5-1, the J call TRBJ2-1; TRBD2 is a possible D gene (6 bases). CDR3 length: 13 amino acids. The ends were cut back, 4 bases at V and 11 bases at J, with 16 bases in the middle. Germline CDR1 SGHRS, CDR2 YFSETQ. Here the CDR3 reads CASSPRTEGKQFF. CDR3 DNA: TGCGCCAGCAGCCCTCGGACGGAGGGGAAGCAGTTCTTC.

V and J are TRBV19 and TRBJ1-1; D is perhaps TRBD1 (6 bases). The CDR3 length is 14 residues. Germline CDR1 reads LNHDA; CDR2 reads SQIVND (reference sequence). V was pared by 7 bases and J by 3 bases, with 15 bases between. The CDR3 nucleotides read TGTGCCAGTACGGGGGGCTGGGAGTACACTGAAGCTTTCTTT. Its protein is CASTGGWEYTEAFF.

The rearrangement links TRBV6-1 to TRBJ1-2; unclear D gene. Germline CDR1 is MNHNS and CDR2 is SASEGT. V lost 6 bases and J lost 5, with 7 bases in between. There are 11 residues in the CDR3. In DNA, the CDR3 is TGTGCCAGCAGCGTTATGTATGGCTACACCTTC. Its protein is CASSVMYGYTF.